These 10 T cell receptor beta chains came from one sample sequenced in a study of T cell responses to AZD1222 COVID-19 vaccine. Data came from immunoSEQ multiplex PCR; TCRdb stores just in-frame clones and leaves some out. The sample consists of around 100,000 clones, 91% of them appearing once. This specimen was peripheral blood, taken on day 0 of AZD1222 vaccination. These receptors originate from an adult in good health.

V and J are TRBV7-3 and TRBJ2-3; 8 nucleotides align to TRBD2. This CDR3 is built from 13 residues. CDR1 is SGHTA and CDR2 is FQGTGA in the germline V gene. After removal of 4 bases from V and 8 bases from J, the junction contained 5 bases not matched to a gene. The CDR3 loop reads CASSWTSSGTQYF. As DNA, the CDR3 is TGTGCCAGCAGCTGGACTAGCTCCGGTACGCAGTATTTT.

The genes are TRBV5-1 and TRBJ2-3, with TRBD2 matching 11 bases. Germline assignment: CDR1 SGHRS and CDR2 YFSETQ. The CDR3 contains 15 residues. After removal of 6 bases from V and 2 bases from J, the junction contained 5 bases not matched to a gene. CDR3 sequence: CASTGLAGFTDTQYF. CDR3 in DNA: TGCGCCAGCACCGGACTAGCGGGCTTCACAGATACGCAGTATTTT.

The rearrangement joins TRBV19 to TRBJ2-2; 12 bases line up with TRBD1. The germline gives CDR1 LNHDA, CDR2 SQIVND (reference sequence). CDR3 length equals 17 residues. With V trimmed by 1 base and J by 4 bases, 4 bases remained unmatched. The CDR3 here is CASSIGGQGAITGELFF. Written as DNA, the CDR3 is TGTGCCAGTAGTATAGGGGGACAGGGGGCGATCACCGGGGAGCTGTTTTTT. Variable domain in full (rest from reference TRBV19 and TRBJ2-2): DGGITQSPKYLFRKEGQNVTLSCEQNLNHDAMYWYRQDPGQGLRLIYYSQIVNDFQKGDIAEGYSVSREKKESFPLTVTSAQKNPTAFYLCASSIGGQGAITGELFFGEGSRLTVL.

The chain uses TRBV10-2 and TRBJ1-5; no firm D call. The CDR3 loop spans 13 amino acids. CDR1 is WSHSY, CDR2 SAAADI, per germline. Trimming took 8 bases from V and 1 from J, leaving 9 bases between them. The CDR3: CASVDISNQPQHF. DNA of the CDR3: TGCGCCAGCGTTGACATCAGCAATCAGCCCCAGCATTTT.

The V and J genes are TRBV28 and TRBJ1-5; D gene ambiguous. The CDR3 loop spans 14 amino acids. Germline values: CDR1 MDHEN, CDR2 SYDVKM. The V end was cut by 4 bases, the J end by 0 bases, with 7 bases between. This chain's CDR3 is CASSSPTSNQPQHF. The CDR3 nucleotides read TGTGCCAGCAGTTCCCCAACTAGCAATCAGCCCCAGCATTTT.

This clone was seen only once. V is TRBV7-8 and J is TRBJ2-1, with 8 bases identical to TRBD1. The CDR3 contains 16 residues. V trimming: 4 bases; J trimming: 7 bases; junction bases outside the gene matches: 12. Germline CDR1 is SGHVS and CDR2 is FQNEAQ. The CDR3 sequence is CASSSSGGAGWNEQFF. CDR3 DNA sequence: TGTGCCAGCAGCTCATCAGGGGGCGCGGGGTGGAATGAGCAGTTCTTC.

A single count supports this clone. The chain couples TRBV5-1 to TRBJ2-5; 9 bases map to TRBD1. This CDR3 comprises 14 residues. Germline trimming cut 4 bases from V and 7 bases from J; bases unmatched to any gene: 8. Germline V gene data show CDR1 as SGHRS and CDR2 as YFSETQ. The CDR3 sequence is CASSTGQGGATQYF. DNA of the CDR3: TGCGCCAGCAGCACGGGACAGGGAGGGGCGACCCAGTACTTC.

The chain carries TRBV10-3 and TRBJ1-5, with no clear D. Germline V gene lookup returns CDR1 ENHRY and CDR2 SYGVKD. There are 14 residues in the CDR3. Deletions cut 8 bases from V and 0 bases from J, with 11 bases between. The CDR3 DNA reads as TGTGCCATCCAGGACGCCTATAGCAATCAGCCCCAGCATTTT. Encoded protein: CAIQDAYSNQPQHF.

Turning to this clone: The sample has other DNA sequences that encode this CDR3 too. The CDR3 DNA reads as TGTGCCAGCAGCTTGGGACAGGGGGCGGGTGGCTACACCTTC. The encoded protein is CASSLGQGAGGYTF. The chain is built from TRBV7-9 and TRBJ1-2; 12 bases match TRBD1. Germline-derived CDR1 and CDR2 are SEHNR and FQNEAQ (reference sequence). The length of the CDR3 is 14 residues. V trimming: 3 bases; J trimming: 7 bases; junction bases outside the gene matches: 3.

This chain uses TRBV5-4 with TRBJ1-1; D is uncertain. In germline, CDR1 is SGHNT, CDR2 YYREEE (reference sequence). The CDR3 loop spans 13 amino acids. The V end was cut by 4 bases, the J end by 5 bases, with 12 bases between. The CDR3, as DNA: TGTGCCAGCAGCCTGGAAGAGTGGACTGAAGCTTTCTTT. Encoded protein: CASSLEEWTEAFF.